This T cell receptor beta chain was identified in a study of blood T cell repertoires in COVID-19. The germline V gene has CDR1 SNHLY and CDR2 FYNNEI. V lost 4 bases and J 4 bases, leaving 13 bases between the germline ends. CDR3 length equals 15 residues. Original processing methods: Amplified reference gene primers provided the basis for estimating nucleated cell counts. Libraries were prepared by immunoSEQ multiplex PCR; TCRdb keeps only in-frame clonotypes and omits some of them. V, J and clone size are taken as reported in that table, and D and trimming were inferred from the DNA itself. The sample holds 88,000 or so clones, 85% seen once.

This TCR was recovered from a man aged 55 to 69 with acute or convalescent COVID-19. Sequencing input: peripheral blood. The rearrangement uses TRBV2 and TRBJ1-4, with D possibly being TRBD1 (6 bases). Here the CDR3 reads CASSVRAGVNEKLFF. CDR3 nucleotides: TGTGCCAGCAGTGTGAGGGCAGGGGTTAATGAAAAACTGTTTTTT.